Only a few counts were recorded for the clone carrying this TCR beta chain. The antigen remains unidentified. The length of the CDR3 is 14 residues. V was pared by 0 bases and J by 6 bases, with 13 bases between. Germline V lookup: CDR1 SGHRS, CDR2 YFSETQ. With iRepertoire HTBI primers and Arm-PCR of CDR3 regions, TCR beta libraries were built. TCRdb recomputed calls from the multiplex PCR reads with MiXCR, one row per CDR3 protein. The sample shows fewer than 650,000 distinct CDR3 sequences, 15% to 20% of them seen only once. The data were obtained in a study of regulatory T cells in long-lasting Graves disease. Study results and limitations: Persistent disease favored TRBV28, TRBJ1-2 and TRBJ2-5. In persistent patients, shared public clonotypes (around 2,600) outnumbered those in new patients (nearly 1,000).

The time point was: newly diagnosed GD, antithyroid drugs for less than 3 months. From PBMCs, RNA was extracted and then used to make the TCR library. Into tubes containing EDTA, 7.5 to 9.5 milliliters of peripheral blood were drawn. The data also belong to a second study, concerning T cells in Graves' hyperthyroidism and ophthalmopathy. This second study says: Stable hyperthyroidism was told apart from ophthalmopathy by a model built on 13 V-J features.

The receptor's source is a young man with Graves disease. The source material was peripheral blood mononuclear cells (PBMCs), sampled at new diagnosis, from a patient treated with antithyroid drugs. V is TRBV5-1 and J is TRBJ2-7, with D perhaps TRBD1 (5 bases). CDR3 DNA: TGCGCCAGCAGCTTGGGGGGCTTTCGGGCCGAGCAGTACTTC. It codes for CASSLGGFRAEQYF.